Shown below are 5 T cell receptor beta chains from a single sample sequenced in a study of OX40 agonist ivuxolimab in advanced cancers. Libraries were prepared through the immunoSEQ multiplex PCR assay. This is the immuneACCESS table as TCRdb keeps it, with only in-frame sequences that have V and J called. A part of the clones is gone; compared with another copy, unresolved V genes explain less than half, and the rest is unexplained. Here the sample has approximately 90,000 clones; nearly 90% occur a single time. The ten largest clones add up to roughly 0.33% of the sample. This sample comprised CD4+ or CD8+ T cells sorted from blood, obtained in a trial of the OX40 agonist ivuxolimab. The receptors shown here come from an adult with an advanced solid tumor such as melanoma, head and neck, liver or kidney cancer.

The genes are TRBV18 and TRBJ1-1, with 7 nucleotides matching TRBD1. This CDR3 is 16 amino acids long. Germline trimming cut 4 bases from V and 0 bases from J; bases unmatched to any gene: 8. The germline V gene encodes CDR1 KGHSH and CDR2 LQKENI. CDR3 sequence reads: CASSLIPGQVNTEAFF. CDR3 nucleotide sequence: TGTGCCAGCTCACTGATTCCAGGACAGGTGAACACTGAAGCTTTCTTT.

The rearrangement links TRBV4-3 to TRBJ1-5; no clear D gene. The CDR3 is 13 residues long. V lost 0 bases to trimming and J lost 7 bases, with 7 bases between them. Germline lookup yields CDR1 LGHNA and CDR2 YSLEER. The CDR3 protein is CASSQDRLQPQHF. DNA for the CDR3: TGCGCCAGCAGCCAAGATAGGTTACAGCCCCAGCATTTT.

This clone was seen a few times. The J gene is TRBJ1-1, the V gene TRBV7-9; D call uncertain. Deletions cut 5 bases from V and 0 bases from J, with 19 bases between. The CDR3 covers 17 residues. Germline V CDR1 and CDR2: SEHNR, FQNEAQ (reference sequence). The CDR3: CASSRLWRGSMNTEAFF. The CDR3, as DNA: TGTGCCAGCAGCCGCCTGTGGCGGGGTTCAATGAACACTGAAGCTTTCTTT.

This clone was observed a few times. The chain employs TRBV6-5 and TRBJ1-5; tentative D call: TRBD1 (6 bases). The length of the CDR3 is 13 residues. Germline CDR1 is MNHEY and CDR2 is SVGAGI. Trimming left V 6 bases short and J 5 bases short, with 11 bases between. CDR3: CASSNREHQPQHF. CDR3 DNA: TGTGCCAGCAGCAACAGGGAACATCAGCCCCAGCATTTT.

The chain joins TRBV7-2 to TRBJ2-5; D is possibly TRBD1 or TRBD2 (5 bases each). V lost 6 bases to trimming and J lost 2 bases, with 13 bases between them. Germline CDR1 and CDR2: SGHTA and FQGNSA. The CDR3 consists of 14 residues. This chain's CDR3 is CASSPGREQETQYF. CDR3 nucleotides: TGTGCCAGCAGTCCGGGGCGCGAACAAGAGACCCAGTACTTC.